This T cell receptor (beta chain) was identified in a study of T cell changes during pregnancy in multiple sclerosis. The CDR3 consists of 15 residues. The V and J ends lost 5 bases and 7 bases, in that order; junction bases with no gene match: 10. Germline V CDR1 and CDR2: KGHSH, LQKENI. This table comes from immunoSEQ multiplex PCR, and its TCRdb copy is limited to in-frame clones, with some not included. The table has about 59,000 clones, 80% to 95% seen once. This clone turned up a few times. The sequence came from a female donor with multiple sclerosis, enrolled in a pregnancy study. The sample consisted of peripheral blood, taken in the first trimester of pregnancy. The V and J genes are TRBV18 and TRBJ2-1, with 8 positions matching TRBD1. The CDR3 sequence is CASSSGGVMRNEQFF. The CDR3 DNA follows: TGTGCCAGCTCATCAGGGGGCGTGATGCGTAATGAGCAGTTCTTC.